The clone carrying this T cell receptor (beta chain) was detected many times. Antigen: not known. Described time point: pre-sensitization, week 0. Noted treatment: therapeutic diphenylcyclopropenone sensitization with weekly scalp DPC. Each donor was an alopecia patient between 18 and 70 years of age who qualified for DPC. The data are from a study of human T cells and chemical hapten exposure. Findings of the study overall: TCRs exceeding a frequency of 1 in 1000 stayed unchanged under DPC sensitization.

Germline CDR1 reads LGHNA; CDR2 reads YSLEER. This CDR3 is 15 amino acids long. The V end was cut by 6 bases, the J end by 4 bases, with 17 bases between. MiXCR, applied by TCRdb to the RACE reads, yields one record per CDR3 protein. This table has about 120,000 distinct CDR3 sequences, 13% appearing once. Here the sequenced sample was whole blood, taken in connection with sensitization to the hapten diphenylcyclopropenone (DPC). This receptor was identified in a woman aged 18-35 years with alopecia areata. Some clones in this sample may be carry-over from other donors' samples. J is TRBJ2-3 and V is TRBV4-3; tentatively, D is TRBD2 (7 bases). The CDR3 nucleotides are TGCGCCAGCAGTCCGAGGGGGGGCCTAGCAGATACGCAGTATTTT. It yields the protein CASSPRGGLADTQYF.